This T cell receptor beta chain was sequenced for a study of T cell changes during pregnancy in multiple sclerosis. Sequencing used immunoSEQ multiplex PCR; TCRdb keeps in-frame clones, though not all of them. The sample includes fewer than 50,000 clones, roughly 95% of them seen just once. Germline V lookup: CDR1 LGHNA, CDR2 YNFKEQ. The CDR3 has 15 amino acids. After removal of 4 bases from V and 3 bases from J, the junction contained 8 bases not matched to a gene. The clonotype was recovered from a female donor with multiple sclerosis, enrolled in a pregnancy study. The material sequenced was CD4+ T cells from peripheral blood mononuclear cells, taken in the third trimester of pregnancy. This chain connects TRBV4-2 to TRBJ2-5, with TRBD1 matching 7 bases. CDR3 in DNA: TGTGCCAGCAGCCCAGGGGGTCCAGGGGAAGAGACCCAGTACTTC. Its translation: CASSPGGPGEETQYF.